The 30 T cell receptor beta chains presented below share a single source sample, sequenced in a study of Ad26.COV2.S vaccination and SARS-CoV-2 variants (dated by TCRdb to 2020 to 2023). The sample's treatment or condition, from its label and the paper: approximately 18 received Ad26.COV2.S at low or high dose, single or two shots; about 5 received placebo; per-sample allocation not given. For vaccine and placebo recipients, repertoires were sequenced using samples collected on day 63 after the first injection. The protocol used for the library was the immunoSEQ multiplex PCR assay. This immuneACCESS table, as held by TCRdb, lists in-frame sequences with V and J called but not all clones. Of the missing ones, under half trace to an unresolved V gene in checked studies; the others have no known cause. Across this sample there are 300,000 to 350,000 clones, with roughly 90% seen only once. Of the sample, about 6.4% is held by the ten largest clones.

The source was peripheral blood, collected in a trial of Ad26.COV2.S vaccine versus placebo. All receptors come from a person between 18 and 65 years old who received the Ad26.COV2.S COVID-19 vaccine or a placebo.

This clone was seen a single time. This rearrangement joins TRBV12-3 or TRBV12-4 to TRBJ1-2; TRBD1 aligns across 7 bases. The J segment lost 8 bases and the V segment lost 6 bases, leaving 6 bases of the junction unmatched. The CDR3 runs to 12 residues. The CDR3: CASRIGQVGYTF. The CDR3 DNA sequence: TGTGCCAGCAGGATCGGACAGGTCGGCTACACCTTC.

V and J are TRBV6-5 and TRBJ2-7, with D perhaps given as TRBD1 or TRBD2 (6 bases each). Germline values: CDR1 MNHEY, CDR2 SVGAGI. CDR3 length equals 13 residues. Between the trimmed V and J ends, which lost 6 bases and 6 bases, there was a span of 15 bases. This chain's CDR3 is CASRLAGVSEQYF. CDR3 DNA: TGTGCCAGCAGACTAGCAGGGGTAAGCGAGCAGTACTTC.

The V call is TRBV27, the J call TRBJ2-7; no clear D gene. Germline V gene sequence: CDR1 MNHEY, CDR2 SMNVEV (reference sequence). The CDR3 runs 10 residues. V lost 8 bases, J lost 2 bases, and 4 bases lay in between. The CDR3 loop reads CASGTYEQYF. The CDR3 DNA reads as TGTGCCAGCGGTACCTACGAGCAGTACTTC.

The V gene is TRBV29-1, the J gene TRBJ2-5; 13 nucleotides line up with TRBD2. The CDR3 loop spans 14 amino acids. With 5 bases clipped from V and 3 bases from J, the junction kept 3 bases outside the gene matches. Germline CDR1 reads SQVTM; CDR2 reads ANQGSEA. The CDR3 nucleotides are TGCAGCGTTTCCGGGACTAGCGGGAAAGAGACCCAGTACTTC. Residues: CSVSGTSGKETQYF.

The gene calls are TRBV5-5 and TRBJ1-1; 8 nucleotides line up with TRBD1. This CDR3 region has 15 residues. CDR1 is SGHKS and CDR2 is YYEKEE in the germline V gene (reference sequence). The J segment lost 2 bases and the V segment lost 4 bases, leaving 7 bases of the junction unmatched. CDR3: CASSPRQGTNTEAFF. CDR3 sequence (DNA): TGTGCCAGCAGCCCCCGACAGGGGACAAACACTGAAGCTTTCTTT.

The V gene is TRBV7-6, the J gene TRBJ1-2, with TRBD1 matching over 9 bases. Germline assignment: CDR1 SGHVS and CDR2 FNYEAQ. Trimming at V came to 4 bases and at J to 0 bases, leaving 6 bases not matched to a gene. The CDR3 has 16 residues. CDR3 DNA: TGTGCCAGCAGCTCCGGGACAGGGAATACTAACTATGGCTACACCTTC. Translation gives CASSSGTGNTNYGYTF. Looking up the rest from reference TRBV7-6 and TRBJ1-2 gives the full variable domain: GAGVSQSPRYKVTKRGQDVALRCDPISGHVSLYWYRQALGQGPEFLTYFNYEAQQDKSGLPNDRFSAERPEGSISTLTIQRTEQRDSAMYRCASSSGTGNTNYGYTFGSGTRLTVV.

This chain joins TRBV4-1 and TRBJ2-5; D may match TRBD1 or TRBD2 (6 bases each). Germline V gives CDR1 MGHRA, CDR2 YSYEKL. Deletions cut 0 bases from V and 5 bases from J, with 10 bases between. This CDR3 region has 14 residues. CDR3 region: CASSQDRGQETQYF. CDR3 nucleotide sequence: TGCGCCAGCAGCCAAGACCGGGGGCAGGAGACCCAGTACTTC.

J is TRBJ2-2 and V is TRBV5-6; D unclear. Trimming removed 0 bases at V and 0 bases at J, with 15 bases between. Germline lookup yields CDR1 SGHDT and CDR2 YYEEEE. This CDR3 has 18 residues. CDR3 nucleotide sequence: TGTGCCAGCAGCTTGGCCCGAAGAACATCCGCGAACACCGGGGAGCTGTTTTTT. Encoded protein: CASSLARRTSANTGELFF.

This clone has more than one count but fewer than ten. The V and J genes are TRBV6-5 and TRBJ1-5, with unresolved D. This CDR3 contains 13 residues. Germline V CDR1 and CDR2: MNHEY, SVGAGI. Deletions cut 2 bases from V and 9 bases from J, with 11 bases between. CDR3 region: CASSYRQAGPQHF. CDR3 coding DNA: TGTGCCAGCAGTTACCGACAAGCTGGGCCCCAGCATTTT.

The V and J genes are TRBV7-6 and TRBJ1-5; a possible D gene is TRBD1 (6 bases). CDR3 length: 14 amino acids. Germline-derived CDR1 and CDR2 are SGHVS and FNYEAQ. V lost 5 bases and J 3 bases, leaving 11 bases between the germline ends. In DNA, the CDR3 is TGTGCCAGCAGCCCCGGACAGTTCAATCAGCCCCAGCATTTT. Translation gives CASSPGQFNQPQHF.

The rearrangement links TRBV3-1 (or the pseudogene TRBV3-2) to TRBJ2-7; D is uncertain. CDR3 length: 14 amino acids. Trimming removed 7 bases from V and 0 bases from J, with 13 bases in between. Germline CDR1 reads LGHDT; CDR2 reads YNNKEL (reference sequence). The CDR3 here is CASTMGSSSYEQYF. The CDR3 bases are TGTGCCAGCACCATGGGAAGTAGCTCCTACGAGCAGTACTTC.

The chain joins TRBV6-4 to TRBJ2-1; D possibly corresponds to TRBD1 (7 bases). This CDR3 contains 15 residues. CDR1 MRHNA and CDR2 SNTAGT come from the germline V gene. V was trimmed by 6 bases and J by 8 bases, leaving 20 bases between them. The CDR3 spells CASSYMPRGADEQFF. The CDR3 DNA reads as TGTGCCAGCAGCTATATGCCCAGGGGGGCGGATGAGCAGTTCTTC.

The chain couples TRBV3-1 (or the pseudogene TRBV3-2) to TRBJ1-5; D is possibly TRBD1 (6 bases). The V end was cut by 0 bases, the J end by 6 bases, with 21 bases between. This CDR3 is 18 amino acids long. The germline CDR1 and CDR2 sequences are LGHDT and YNNKEL (reference sequence). The CDR3 loop reads CASSQDLSQGVLGQPQHF. The CDR3 DNA reads TGTGCCAGCAGCCAAGATCTTTCACAGGGAGTTTTGGGTCAGCCCCAGCATTTT.

The V and J genes are TRBV14 and TRBJ2-5, with D perhaps TRBD1 (6 bases). Germline lookup yields CDR1 SGHDN and CDR2 FVKESK. The CDR3 has 16 residues. V lost 3 bases and J 4 bases, leaving 18 bases between the germline ends. The chain's CDR3 is CASSQGSRGIGETQYF. CDR3 coding DNA: TGTGCCAGCAGCCAGGGGAGCAGGGGCATTGGAGAGACCCAGTACTTC.

This chain joins TRBV12-3 or TRBV12-4 and TRBJ2-7; the match to TRBD2 covers 7 bases. With 6 bases clipped from V and 7 bases from J, the junction kept 9 bases outside the gene matches. This CDR3 is 13 amino acids long. DNA for the CDR3: TGTGCCAGCAGCTTTGGACTAGGCAGGGAGCAGTACTTC. As protein: CASSFGLGREQYF.

The V and J genes are TRBV6-6 and TRBJ2-7; unclear D gene. This CDR3 region has 13 residues. V dropped 4 bases and J dropped 3 bases, with 10 bases sitting between them. The germline V gene has CDR1 MNHNY and CDR2 SVGAGI (reference sequence). The CDR3 is CASSSPSDYEQYF. CDR3 bases: TGTGCCAGCAGTTCTCCATCTGACTACGAGCAGTACTTC.

V usage is TRBV3-1 (or the pseudogene TRBV3-2) and J usage is TRBJ1-2, with D maybe TRBD1 (5 bases). Germline values: CDR1 LGHDT, CDR2 YNNKEL (reference sequence). CDR3 length: 12 amino acids. V dropped 4 bases and J dropped 8 bases, with 11 bases sitting between them. The CDR3 region is CASSREGRGYTF. Here the CDR3 DNA reads TGTGCCAGCAGCCGGGAGGGGAGGGGCTACACCTTC.

This CDR3 reads CSVESGLAANNEQYF. CDR3 coding DNA: TGCAGCGTTGAATCCGGACTAGCGGCGAACAACGAGCAGTACTTC. The chain uses TRBV29-1 and TRBJ2-7; TRBD2 matches 10 bases. Germline V gene lookup returns CDR1 SQVTM and CDR2 ANQGSEA. The CDR3 consists of 15 residues. Trimming cost V 2 bases and J 5 bases; bases outside gene matches: 9.

By share, this clone ranks as medium-sized. The V gene is TRBV19, the J gene TRBJ1-4; no firm D call. The CDR3 runs 16 residues. Trimming took 0 bases from V and 3 from J, leaving 11 bases between them. Per the germline V gene, CDR1 is LNHDA and CDR2 is SQIVND (reference sequence). The DNA of the CDR3 is TGTGCCAGTAGTATAGATCTGGAAGGGCCTAATGAAAAACTGTTTTTT. Translated, it gives CASSIDLEGPNEKLFF.

The rearrangement uses TRBV7-3 and TRBJ2-1; D might be TRBD1 (6 bases). The germline V gene encodes CDR1 SGHTA and CDR2 FQGTGA. Trimming took 10 bases from V and 7 from J, leaving 17 bases between them. This CDR3 contains 13 residues. Written as DNA, the CDR3 is TGTGCCATCGGAGAAACAGGGCTAAATGAGCAGTTCTTC. Its translation: CAIGETGLNEQFF.

In its sample, this clone was seen once. The chain is built from TRBV5-4 and TRBJ2-1, with 10 bases identical to TRBD2. V lost 4 bases to trimming and J lost 5 bases; unmatched junction nucleotides: 6. Germline V gene sequence: CDR1 SGHNT, CDR2 YYREEE (reference sequence). The CDR3 has 15 amino acids. CDR3 loop: CASSPQRGGNNEQFF. As DNA, the CDR3 is TGTGCCAGCAGCCCTCAGCGGGGGGGCAACAATGAGCAGTTCTTC.

The chain links TRBV7-9 to TRBJ2-5; D might be TRBD1 (6 bases). Deletions cut 5 bases from V and 4 bases from J, with 14 bases between. Germline lookup yields CDR1 SEHNR and CDR2 FQNEAQ (reference sequence). The CDR3 is 14 residues long. In DNA form, the CDR3 reads TGTGCCAGCAGCCCCCAGGGGCGGACAGAGACCCAGTACTTC. Translation: CASSPQGRTETQYF.

The CDR3 reads CASNDGDLAKNIQYF. The CDR3 nucleotides are TGTGCCAGCAACGACGGAGATCTAGCCAAAAACATTCAGTACTTC. The V call is TRBV9, the J call TRBJ2-4, with unresolved D. The CDR3 sequence is 15 residues long. The germline V and J ends were trimmed by 6 bases and 0 bases, with 13 bases remaining between them. CDR1 is SGDLS and CDR2 is YYNGEE in the germline V gene.

The rearrangement uses TRBV4-2 and TRBJ2-7; TRBD1 might be the D (5 bases). The CDR3 sequence is 13 residues long. Looked up from germline, CDR1 is LGHNA and CDR2 is YNFKEQ. The ends were cut back, 0 bases at V and 3 bases at J, with 6 bases in the middle. CDR3: CASSQEDSYEQYF. CDR3 nucleotides: TGTGCCAGCAGCCAAGAAGACAGCTACGAGCAGTACTTC.

The gene calls are TRBV7-9 and TRBJ1-1; unclear D gene. The V gene's germline CDR1 is SEHNR and CDR2 FQNEAQ (reference sequence). The CDR3 is 13 amino acids. The V end lost 6 bases, the J end lost 7 bases, and 15 bases lay between the germline ends. CDR3 nucleotides: TGTGCCAGCAGTCAAAGGGCAGCCGATGAAGCTTTCTTT. It encodes CASSQRAADEAFF.

J is TRBJ1-3 and V is TRBV6-1; D is ambiguous. Trimming removed 3 bases at V and 0 bases at J, with 12 bases between. The length of the CDR3 is 16 residues. Germline assignment: CDR1 MNHNS and CDR2 SASEGT. CDR3 sequence (DNA): TGTGCCAGCAGTGACGGCCACTCAAACTCTGGAAACACCATATATTTT. It is translated as CASSDGHSNSGNTIYF.

The chain is built from TRBV5-6 and TRBJ2-5; TRBD2 aligns across 11 bases. Germline V CDR1 and CDR2: SGHDT, YYEEEE. This CDR3 region has 16 residues. The V gene end was trimmed by 3 bases and the J gene end by 0 bases; junction bases not matched to a gene: 4. The CDR3 loop is CASSSRTSGYQETQYF. CDR3 bases: TGTGCCAGCAGCTCCCGGACTAGCGGGTACCAAGAGACCCAGTACTTC.

J is TRBJ2-7 and V is TRBV28; 12 bases are a match to TRBD2. J was trimmed by 3 bases and V by 4 bases; bases with no gene match: 4. Germline CDR1 and CDR2: MDHEN and SYDVKM. This CDR3 region has 15 residues. CDR3 in amino acids: CASSSRLAGDYEQYF. For the CDR3, the DNA is TGTGCCAGCAGTTCACGACTAGCGGGAGACTACGAGCAGTACTTC.

The genes are TRBV7-3 and TRBJ2-1; D not resolved. The CDR3 extends over 12 amino acids. With 2 bases removed from V and 10 bases from J, the gap between germline ends came to 9 bases. Germline assignment: CDR1 SGHTA and CDR2 FQGTGA. This chain's CDR3 is CASSLGSSEQFF. CDR3 coding DNA: TGTGCCAGCAGCTTAGGGTCGAGCGAGCAGTTCTTC.

The chain links TRBV4-3 to TRBJ1-5; 9 nucleotides agree with TRBD1. There are 15 residues in the CDR3. Germline V CDR1 and CDR2: LGHNA, YSLEER. The ends lost 3 bases at V and 4 bases at J; junction bases unmatched: 4. The CDR3 loop reads CASSQYRGRNQPQHF. In DNA, the CDR3 is TGCGCCAGCAGCCAGTACAGGGGGCGGAATCAGCCCCAGCATTTT.